Included here is one T cell receptor (beta chain) sequence, with context. What it binds is unknown. Use of 60 Vbeta and 13 Jbeta primers characterized the PCR. Libraries were prepared by immunoSEQ multiplex PCR; TCRdb keeps only in-frame clonotypes and omits some of them. The sample lists approximately 200,000 clones, almost 80% occurring once. The record originates from a study of cytomegalovirus exposure and HLA in healthy donors. On the study more broadly: Early on, a data release was issued that held approximately 92 million unique TCRs from HLA-typed donors. Study-wide results and limits: TCR beta V segments were, for the most part, productive about 90% or about 30% of the time in an earlier analysis. Later on, an analysis found that several of the most significant clusters appeared to be linked to common viral pathogens, which included parvovirus B19. Trimming of TCR beta V- and J-genes showed a link, identified in a later analysis, to a missense DCLRE1C variant.

CDR3 size: 15 residues. The germline gives CDR1 LNHDA, CDR2 SQIVND (reference sequence). Trimming took 3 bases from V and 0 from J; bases not matched to a gene: 2. What was sequenced was PBMCs. The rearrangement links TRBV19 to TRBJ2-3, with 8 bases that match TRBD2. The sequence came from a young woman in good health and CMV-seronegative. CDR3 in DNA: TGTGCCAGTAGTATTCCTAGCGGGAGCACAGATACGCAGTATTTT. Protein product: CASSIPSGSTDTQYF.